The table lists the clone carrying this T cell receptor (beta chain) with a few counts. This record comes from a study of T cell repertoires in cytomegalovirus infection. Study background: Matching HLA type and CMV infection were both indicated by public TCR beta signatures.

CDR3 length: 16 amino acids. Unmatched junction bases numbered 9, after V lost 3 bases and J lost 4 bases. CDR1 and CDR2 from the germline V gene are DFQATT and SNEGSKA (reference sequence). TCRdb reprocessed the reads via MiXCR and lists one record per CDR3 protein. The sample yields hundreds of thousands of distinct CDR3 sequences, approximately 8.9% seen once. The source material was PBMCs. This receptor was identified in a human donor in good health (CMV status not recorded). Some clones in this sample may be carry-over from other donors' samples. V is TRBV20-1 and J is TRBJ2-2, with 9 bases matching TRBD1. This chain's CDR3 is CSARRDRERVTGELFF. As DNA, the CDR3 is TGCAGTGCTAGGCGGGACAGGGAACGGGTCACCGGGGAGCTGTTTTTT.